This TCR beta chain is from a study of PD-L1 blockade in urothelial cancer. Study-wide points: Durable-benefit patients showed greater tumor-associated blood clone expansion at 3 weeks. In blood sampled pretreatment, TCR clonality below the median predicted better survival.

The time point here: peripheral blood 6 weeks after treatment start. This clone was found once. Its target is not known. Trimming took off 6 bases at V and 4 bases at J, with 15 bases between the two ends. The V gene's germline CDR1 is KGHSH and CDR2 LQKENI. This CDR3 spans 14 amino acids. Added to each PCR by spiking were synthetic TCR analog templates. The method was immunoSEQ multiplex PCR; TCRdb's version includes in-frame clones alone and lacks a portion of them. Of about 36,000 clones detected, roughly 82% appear once; the ten largest clones hold over 9.5%. The sequence was obtained from a man aged 35 to 55 with urothelial cancer. The V and J genes are TRBV18 and TRBJ1-2; D uncertain. Sequencing used PBMCs, obtained around atezolizumab (anti-PD-L1) treatment. The CDR3 region is CASSWTQSGYGYTF. CDR3 in DNA: TGTGCCAGCTCGTGGACTCAGAGCGGCTATGGCTACACCTTC.